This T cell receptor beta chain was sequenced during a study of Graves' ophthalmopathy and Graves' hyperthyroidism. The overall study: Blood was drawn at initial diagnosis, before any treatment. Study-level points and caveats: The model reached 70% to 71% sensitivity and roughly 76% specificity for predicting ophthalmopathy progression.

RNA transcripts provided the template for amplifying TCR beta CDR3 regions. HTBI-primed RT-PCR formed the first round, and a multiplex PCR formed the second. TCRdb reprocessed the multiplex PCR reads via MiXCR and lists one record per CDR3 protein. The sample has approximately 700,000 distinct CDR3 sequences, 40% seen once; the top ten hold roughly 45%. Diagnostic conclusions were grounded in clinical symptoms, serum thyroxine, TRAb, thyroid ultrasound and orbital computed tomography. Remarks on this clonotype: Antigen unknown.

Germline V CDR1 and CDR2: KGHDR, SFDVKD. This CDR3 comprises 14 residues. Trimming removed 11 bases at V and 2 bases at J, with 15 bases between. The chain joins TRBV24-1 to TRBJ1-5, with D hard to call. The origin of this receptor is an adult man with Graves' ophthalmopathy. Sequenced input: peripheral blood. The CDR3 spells CASTLLWGNQPQHF. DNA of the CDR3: TGTGCCAGCACTCTCCTCTGGGGCAATCAGCCCCAGCATTTT.